This is a list of T cell receptor beta chains from one sample in a study of siplizumab effects on memory and regulatory T cells. Data came from immunoSEQ multiplex PCR; TCRdb stores just in-frame clones and leaves some out. Among under 70,000 clones listed, roughly 78% were seen once. The source material was memory CD4+ T cells sorted from blood. The receptors here all came from a human donor in good health. Each CDR3 is given without its conserved first and last residue.

J | V | CDR3
TRBJ2-5 | TRBV7-9 | ASSPGGGGLGRETQY
TRBJ2-7 | TRBV5-6 | ASSRFLRDKPHEQY
TRBJ2-5 | TRBV19 | ASSIDWGSGETQY
TRBJ2-3 | TRBV5-4 | ASSLGRGLYTDTQY
TRBJ2-5 | TRBV12-5 | ASGLGQGVQETQY
TRBJ2-3 | TRBV30 | AWSPRGGWADTQY
TRBJ1-4 | TRBV11-2 | ASSLQTGGSEKLF
TRBJ2-3 | TRBV6-5 | ASRWGGTDTQY
TRBJ2-3 | TRBV9 | ASSQGTDTQY
TRBJ2-3 | TRBV5-4 | ASSLPLGGGETDTQY
TRBJ1-3 | TRBV5-1 | ASSSSQISGNTIY
TRBJ1-1 | TRBV18 | ASSPTGGGMNTEAF
TRBJ1-2 | TRBV5-4 | ASSLGAENYGYT
TRBJ2-7 | TRBV7-3 | ASSPTRTAAYEQY
TRBJ2-7 | TRBV6-5 | ATKDSTYEQY
TRBJ1-2 | TRBV7-9 | ASSYTGGNYGYT
TRBJ2-7 | TRBV27 | ASRKGLAGSYEQY
TRBJ2-3 | TRBV5-8 | ASSWGVSTDTQY
TRBJ2-3 | TRBV5-1 | ASSWRGDRTDTQY
TRBJ1-2 | TRBV6-5 | ASTGTTSGYT
TRBJ2-1 | TRBV5-1 | ASSWTGDNEQF
TRBJ2-5 | TRBV12-2 | ASRPRQGEKTQY
TRBJ1-5 | TRBV7-9 | ASSLGTISNQPQH
TRBJ1-5 | TRBV27 | ASSTGVLDNQPQH
TRBJ1-4 | TRBV7-8 | ASSSTTGANEKLF
TRBJ2-4 | TRBV5-1 | ASSFTEAKNIQY
TRBJ2-3 | TRBV5-6 | ASSFRAASRADTQY
NA | TRBV5-4 | ASSSSTDRAVNLEQY
TRBJ2-1 | TRBV7-7 | ASSSMAGEGNEQF
TRBJ2-6 | TRBV7-9 | ASSLVGGPSGANVLT
TRBJ2-3 | TRBV7-9 | ASSFSGPTDTQY
TRBJ1-1 | TRBV19 | ASSLGQGSRIVF
TRBJ2-7 | TRBV5-1 | ASSKSTGSFYEQY
TRBJ2-2 | TRBV5-6 | ASSLFGGNTGELF
TRBJ2-5 | TRBV5-6 | ASSTTGGYSRGTQY
TRBJ2-7 | TRBV27 | ASSTWRHSYEQY
TRBJ2-1 | TRBV10-3 | AIGTDYNEQF
TRBJ2-3 | TRBV5-1 | ASSLEEGGYTQY
TRBJ1-2 | TRBV10-3 | ASYWQGDGYT
TRBJ2-3 | TRBV7-2 | ASSSGTDGKETQY
TRBJ2-1 | TRBV7-2 | ASSLGVLGNEQF
TRBJ1-2 | TRBV28 | ASIGSGYGYT
TRBJ1-6 | TRBV2 | ASKGAYNSPLH
TRBJ1-6 | TRBV2 | ASSTRPSSYNSPLH
TRBJ1-2 | TRBV30 | AWSEIKLGGYT
TRBJ2-7 | TRBV6-1 | ASSEWRDRYEQY
TRBJ1-4 | TRBV2 | ASGEQGSTNEKLF
TRBJ2-7 | TRBV27 | ASSLSGQGPYEQY
TRBJ2-7 | TRBV5-4 | ASSLEQGVTGEQY
TRBJ2-1 | TRBV5-1 | ASSQAQGSYNEQF
TRBJ2-5 | TRBV18 | ASSLTFAQETQY
TRBJ2-2 | TRBV27 | ASTRQGGSTGELF